The next 32 T cell receptor beta chains were all read from a single sample in a study of cytomegalovirus exposure and HLA in healthy donors. Researchers ran the PCR with 60 Vbeta and 13 Jbeta primers. Only in-frame clones appear in the TCRdb table, and some are missing; sequencing was by immunoSEQ multiplex PCR. The sample consists of about 94,000 clones, about 62% of them appearing once. What was sequenced was PBMCs. Source of these receptors: a man younger than 40 in good health and CMV-seronegative.

This clone was found a few times. The V call is TRBV16, the J call TRBJ1-5; 8 nucleotides align to TRBD1. The CDR3 length is 15 residues. Germline values: CDR1 KGHSY, CDR2 FQNENV. Trimming removed 2 bases from V and 4 bases from J; junction bases left unmatched: 4. The CDR3 sequence is CASSQQGARNQPQHF. The DNA of the CDR3 is TGTGCCAGCAGCCAACAGGGGGCAAGAAATCAGCCCCAGCATTTT.

The rearrangement links TRBV7-9 to TRBJ1-5; 9 bases line up with TRBD1. V shed 3 bases, J shed 2 bases, and the junction held 11 bases outside the gene matches. CDR1 is SEHNR and CDR2 is FQNEAQ in the germline V gene (reference sequence). CDR3 length: 18 amino acids. The CDR3 coding sequence is TGTGCCAGCAGCTTCGCCGGGACAGGGAAGTCGGGCAATCAGCCCCAGCATTTT. Translation: CASSFAGTGKSGNQPQHF.

This chain connects TRBV2 to TRBJ2-2; 8 bases fit TRBD2. Trimming took 4 bases from V and 7 from J; bases not matched to a gene: 8. The CDR3 sequence is 15 residues long. Germline loops: CDR1 SNHLY, CDR2 FYNNEI. CDR3 amino acids: CASSAFSGMIGELFF. The CDR3 DNA reads as TGTGCCAGCAGTGCCTTTAGCGGGATGATCGGGGAGCTGTTTTTT. Using reference TRBV2 and TRBJ2-2 for the parts outside the CDR3, the full variable domain is EPEVTQTPSHQVTQMGQEVILRCVPISNHLYFYWYRQILGQKVEFLVSFYNNEISEKSEIFDDQFSVERPDGSNFTLKIRSTKLEDSAMYFCASSAFSGMIGELFFGEGSRLTVL.

V usage is TRBV19 and J usage is TRBJ1-4; perhaps TRBD1 as D (5 bases). This CDR3 is 13 amino acids long. Between the trimmed V and J ends, which lost 7 bases and 7 bases, there was a span of 13 bases. Germline CDR1 is LNHDA and CDR2 is SQIVND (reference sequence). For the CDR3, the DNA is TGTGCCAGTATCAGGGCTGATGGTGAAAAACTGTTTTTT. This codes for CASIRADGEKLFF.

The chain is built from TRBV19 and TRBJ1-2, with 7 bases matching TRBD1. Trimming at V came to 5 bases and at J to 7 bases, leaving 16 bases not matched to a gene. Germline loops: CDR1 LNHDA, CDR2 SQIVND (reference sequence). This CDR3 is built from 16 residues. CDR3 region: CASSAHSEGGFSGYTF. The CDR3 DNA sequence: TGTGCCAGTAGTGCCCACTCCGAAGGGGGCTTCTCTGGCTACACCTTC. Supplemented by reference TRBV19 and TRBJ1-2, the full variable domain reads DGGITQSPKYLFRKEGQNVTLSCEQNLNHDAMYWYRQDPGQGLRLIYYSQIVNDFQKGDIAEGYSVSREKKESFPLTVTSAQKNPTAFYLCASSAHSEGGFSGYTFGSGTRLTVV.

V gene TRBV5-1 combines with J gene TRBJ2-2; 9 bases align to TRBD1. The CDR3 sequence is 15 residues long. With V trimmed by 3 bases and J by 4 bases, 4 bases remained unmatched. CDR1 and CDR2 from the germline V gene are SGHRS and YFSETQ. The CDR3 DNA reads as TGCGCCAGCAGCTGGGGGACAGGGACCACCGGGGAGCTGTTTTTT. As protein: CASSWGTGTTGELFF. The entire variable domain, with the rest obtained from reference TRBV5-1 and TRBJ2-2, is as follows: KAGVTQTPRYLIKTRGQQVTLSCSPISGHRSVSWYQQTPGQGLQFLFEYFSETQRNKGNFPGRFSGRQFSNSRSEMNVSTLELGDSALYLCASSWGTGTTGELFFGEGSRLTVL.

This clone occurred a few times. This chain joins TRBV7-9 and TRBJ2-1; TRBD2 matches at 14 bases. With 5 bases clipped from V and 7 bases from J, the junction kept 10 bases outside the gene matches. Germline CDR1 SEHNR, CDR2 FQNEAQ (reference sequence). The CDR3 has 17 residues. The CDR3 nucleotides read TGTGCCAGCAGCCCAGGGACTAGCGGGAGAATAAAGAATGAGCAGTTCTTC. It yields the protein CASSPGTSGRIKNEQFF.

This chain links TRBV19 with TRBJ2-4; tentative D call: TRBD1 (6 bases). The V gene lost 3 bases and the J gene lost 5 bases, with 11 bases spanning the gap. There are 14 residues in the CDR3. The germline gives CDR1 LNHDA, CDR2 SQIVND (reference sequence). The CDR3 nucleotides read TGTGCCAGTAGTATTAACAGGGTCCAAAACATTCAGTACTTC. Translation: CASSINRVQNIQYF.

The chain is built from TRBV19 and TRBJ2-7; 7 bases align to TRBD2. V lost 5 bases to trimming and J lost 2 bases; unmatched junction nucleotides: 6. From germline, CDR1 is LNHDA and CDR2 SQIVND (reference sequence). This CDR3 comprises 14 residues. This CDR3 is CASSHSGATYEQYF. The CDR3 region has the DNA TGTGCCAGTAGTCACAGCGGGGCCACCTACGAGCAGTACTTC.

V is TRBV9 and J is TRBJ1-4; 7 positions match TRBD1. V lost 3 bases to trimming and J lost 3 bases; unmatched junction nucleotides: 5. The CDR3 runs 15 residues. Per the germline V gene, CDR1 is SGDLS and CDR2 is YYNGEE. The DNA for the CDR3 is TGTGCCAGCAGCGCCGGACAGGCACCTAATGAAAAACTGTTTTTT. Its protein product is CASSAGQAPNEKLFF. Together with reference TRBV9 and TRBJ1-4, the CDR3 gives the full variable domain: DSGVTQTPKHLITATGQRVTLRCSPRSGDLSVYWYQQSLDQGLQFLIQYYNGEERAKGNILERFSAQQFPDLHSELNLSSLELGDSALYFCASSAGQAPNEKLFFGSGTQLSVL.

This chain links TRBV11-2 with TRBJ2-3; D perhaps matches TRBD2 (7 bases). This CDR3 comprises 19 residues. The V gene lost 4 bases and the J gene lost 5 bases, with 28 bases spanning the gap. Germline V gene lookup returns CDR1 SGHAT and CDR2 FQNNGV. The chain's CDR3 is CASSSQMGGASKVIDTQYF. DNA for the CDR3: TGTGCCAGCAGCTCACAAATGGGGGGGGCTAGCAAGGTGATAGATACGCAGTATTTT.

As regards this clone: Distinct nucleotide sequences in the sample also encode this CDR3. This chain joins TRBV9 and TRBJ2-5; TRBD2 matches at 9 bases. The CDR3 loop spans 15 amino acids. Germline V gene lookup returns CDR1 SGDLS and CDR2 YYNGEE. The trim removed 0 bases at V and 2 bases at J, leaving 2 bases unmatched. CDR3 sequence: CASSVVAGGQETQYF. The CDR3 DNA reads as TGTGCCAGCAGCGTAGTGGCGGGGGGGCAAGAGACCCAGTACTTC.

CDR3 sequence: CASSLDLTGEQYF. The CDR3 nucleotides read TGTGCCAGCAGCTTAGATTTAACGGGAGAGCAGTACTTC. The V call is TRBV11-3, the J call TRBJ2-7, with a tentative D call TRBD2 (5 bases). Trimming pared 0 bases from V and 7 bases from J, leaving 10 bases between. CDR1 and CDR2 from the germline V gene are SGHNT and YENEEA. The CDR3 runs 13 residues.

This rearrangement joins TRBV9 to TRBJ2-5; TRBD2 might be the D (6 bases). CDR3 length equals 13 residues. Germline loops: CDR1 SGDLS, CDR2 YYNGEE. The V gene lost 3 bases and the J gene lost 1 base, with 7 bases spanning the gap. The CDR3: CASSGGAQETQYF. CDR3 DNA sequence: TGTGCCAGCAGCGGCGGGGCCCAAGAGACCCAGTACTTC.

This chain connects TRBV29-1 to TRBJ1-2; no clear D. Germline V gives CDR1 SQVTM, CDR2 ANQGSEA. The CDR3 extends over 14 amino acids. Trimming cost V 4 bases and J 4 bases, with 16 bases left between them. The CDR3 protein is CSVAGPQAAYGYTF. DNA of the CDR3: TGCAGCGTTGCAGGCCCGCAAGCGGCCTATGGCTACACCTTC.

This chain links TRBV4-1 with TRBJ1-2, with D perhaps TRBD1 (6 bases). Trimming cost V 6 bases and J 0 bases, with 14 bases left between them. CDR1 and CDR2 (germline): MGHRA, YSYEKL. The CDR3 spans 15 residues. The CDR3 spells CASRVLGATNYGYTF. The DNA for the CDR3 is TGCGCCAGCAGGGTTCTGGGGGCGACTAACTATGGCTACACCTTC.

This sequence joins TRBV7-3 and TRBJ2-2; 8 nucleotides align to TRBD2. Germline V gene data show CDR1 as SGHTA and CDR2 as FQGTGA. The CDR3 totals 15 residues. The V and J ends lost 2 bases and 7 bases, in that order; junction bases with no gene match: 6. The CDR3 DNA follows: TGTGCCAGCAGCTTACAGCTCGGGAGGGGCGGGGAGCTGTTTTTT. This codes for CASSLQLGRGGELFF.

This sequence joins TRBV12-5 and TRBJ1-5; no reliable D call. The CDR3 spans 15 residues. V lost 0 bases to trimming and J lost 7 bases, with 13 bases between them. CDR1 is LGHNT, CDR2 FRNRAP, per germline. DNA of the CDR3: TGTGCTAGTGGTTTGGTACTAGGGAACTACCAGCCCCAGCATTTT. Translating gives CASGLVLGNYQPQHF.

This clone was found a few times. This chain connects TRBV29-1 to TRBJ2-1; 8 bases are shared with TRBD2. CDR1 is SQVTM, CDR2 ANQGSEA, per germline. This CDR3 has 13 amino acids. After removal of 3 bases from V and 7 bases from J, the junction contained 5 bases not matched to a gene. CDR3 in amino acids: CSVDPLAGNEQFF. CDR3 nucleotide sequence: TGCAGCGTTGACCCCTTAGCGGGGAATGAGCAGTTCTTC.

The chain combines TRBV15 with TRBJ1-1; 7 bases match TRBD1. Trimming cost V 0 bases and J 7 bases; bases outside gene matches: 5. The CDR3 covers 14 residues. The germline V gene has CDR1 LNHNV and CDR2 YYDKDF (reference sequence). The CDR3 is CATSRDLGTDEAFF. CDR3 DNA sequence: TGTGCCACCAGCAGAGATTTGGGGACAGATGAAGCTTTCTTT. The full variable domain, rest sourced from reference TRBV15 and TRBJ1-1, is DAMVIQNPRYQVTQFGKPVTLSCSQTLNHNVMYWYQQKSSQAPKLLFHYYDKDFNNEADTPDNFQSRRPNTSFCFLDIRSPGLGDTAMYLCATSRDLGTDEAFFGQGTRLTVV.

This chain joins TRBV5-6 and TRBJ1-2; D is undetermined. Trimming removed 0 bases at V and 3 bases at J, with 9 bases between. This CDR3 has 14 residues. Germline assignment: CDR1 SGHDT and CDR2 YYEEEE. The CDR3 spells CASSLVELHYGYTF. The CDR3 DNA sequence: TGTGCCAGCAGCTTGGTGGAGCTCCACTATGGCTACACCTTC.

J is TRBJ1-4 and V is TRBV28, with D tentatively TRBD1 (5 bases). CDR1 and CDR2 from the germline V gene are MDHEN and SYDVKM. Trimming took off 7 bases at V and 8 bases at J, with 14 bases between the two ends. There are 13 residues in the CDR3. The CDR3, as DNA: TGTGCCAGCACCCTGGGGGGGAACGAAAAACTGTTTTTT. Its protein product is CASTLGGNEKLFF.

V is TRBV19 and J is TRBJ1-6; 8 nucleotides match TRBD1. V was pared by 7 bases and J by 1 base, with 12 bases of the junction left unmatched. In germline, CDR1 is LNHDA, CDR2 SQIVND (reference sequence). The CDR3 length is 18 residues. The CDR3 region has the DNA TGTGCCAGTACCTCGAGTTACAGGGGGAGGTCCTATAATTCACCCCTCCACTTT. Translation: CASTSSYRGRSYNSPLHF. The full variable domain, in which reference TRBV19 and TRBJ1-6 provide the parts outside the CDR3, is DGGITQSPKYLFRKEGQNVTLSCEQNLNHDAMYWYRQDPGQGLRLIYYSQIVNDFQKGDIAEGYSVSREKKESFPLTVTSAQKNPTAFYLCASTSSYRGRSYNSPLHFGNGTRLTVT.

The chain carries TRBV5-4 and TRBJ2-1; 7 bases are shared with TRBD2. The V and J ends lost 1 base and 4 bases, in that order; junction bases with no gene match: 2. Germline values: CDR1 SGHNT, CDR2 YYREEE (reference sequence). The length of the CDR3 is 14 residues. As DNA, the CDR3 is TGTGCCAGCAGCTTGCCGGGGGGATACAATGAGCAGTTCTTC. This gives the protein CASSLPGGYNEQFF.

This sequence joins TRBV19 and TRBJ2-1; possibly TRBD2 for D (6 bases). CDR3 length: 16 amino acids. Germline-derived CDR1 and CDR2 are LNHDA and SQIVND (reference sequence). V lost 7 bases and J lost 4, with 20 bases in between. The CDR3 DNA reads as TGTGCCAGTATGGAGGGGACTTACGCTAAGTACAATGAGCAGTTCTTC. It encodes CASMEGTYAKYNEQFF. The whole variable domain, remainder taken from reference TRBV19 and TRBJ2-1, is DGGITQSPKYLFRKEGQNVTLSCEQNLNHDAMYWYRQDPGQGLRLIYYSQIVNDFQKGDIAEGYSVSREKKESFPLTVTSAQKNPTAFYLCASMEGTYAKYNEQFFGPGTRLTVL.

The genes are TRBV6-1 and TRBJ2-7; 7 bases line up with TRBD2. The trim removed 3 bases at V and 5 bases at J, leaving 7 bases unmatched. This CDR3 comprises 14 residues. Germline V gene data show CDR1 as MNHNS and CDR2 as SASEGT. The CDR3 reads CASSEGGRPHEQYF. In DNA form, the CDR3 reads TGTGCCAGCAGTGAGGGCGGGAGACCCCACGAGCAGTACTTC.

The rearrangement uses TRBV5-1 and TRBJ2-3, with D possibly matching TRBD1 (5 bases). The CDR3 runs 15 residues. The V end lost 4 bases, the J end lost 2 bases, and 14 bases lay between the germline ends. Germline V gene data show CDR1 as SGHRS and CDR2 as YFSETQ. This chain's CDR3 is CASSGAGPTTDTQYF. CDR3 DNA: TGCGCCAGCAGCGGGGCAGGTCCAACCACAGATACGCAGTATTTT. The variable domain in full, completed from reference TRBV5-1 and TRBJ2-3, reads KAGVTQTPRYLIKTRGQQVTLSCSPISGHRSVSWYQQTPGQGLQFLFEYFSETQRNKGNFPGRFSGRQFSNSRSEMNVSTLELGDSALYLCASSGAGPTTDTQYFGPGTRLTVL.

This clone has just a few counts. This chain connects TRBV5-1 to TRBJ2-7, with TRBD2 identical over 8 bases. The CDR3 has 15 amino acids. With V trimmed by 4 bases and J by 7 bases, 13 bases remained unmatched. Germline V gene data show CDR1 as SGHRS and CDR2 as YFSETQ. CDR3 sequence (DNA): TGCGCCAGCAGCACCTTCCTCGGGGGGGGCCTGGAGCAGTACTTC. Protein product: CASSTFLGGGLEQYF.

This clone was seen only a few times. The genes are TRBV4-3 and TRBJ1-1, with 7 bases lining up with TRBD1. Germline values: CDR1 LGHNA, CDR2 YSLEER. V lost 2 bases, J lost 1 base, and 4 bases stayed unmatched. The CDR3 sequence is 15 residues long. CDR3 in amino acids: CASSQRTGGNTEAFF. CDR3 coding DNA: TGCGCCAGCAGCCAACGGACAGGAGGGAACACTGAAGCTTTCTTT.

This sequence joins TRBV29-1 and TRBJ1-2; no firm D call. With 3 bases removed from V and 0 bases from J, the gap between germline ends came to 11 bases. The CDR3 is 14 amino acids. Germline-derived CDR1 and CDR2 are SQVTM and ANQGSEA. CDR3 nucleotides: TGCAGCGTTGACGAAGGGAGAGCTAACTATGGCTACACCTTC. Protein: CSVDEGRANYGYTF.

V gene TRBV11-3 combines with J gene TRBJ2-5, with 9 bases fitting TRBD1. Germline V gives CDR1 SGHNT, CDR2 YENEEA. Germline trimming cut 5 bases from V and 4 bases from J; bases unmatched to any gene: 8. This CDR3 spans 15 amino acids. The chain's CDR3 is CASSPGTGYGETQYF. The CDR3 nucleotides read TGTGCCAGCAGCCCCGGGACAGGGTATGGAGAGACCCAGTACTTC.

CDR3 region: CATGEFYGYTF. The CDR3 DNA follows: TGCGCCACCGGGGAATTCTATGGCTACACCTTC. V is TRBV5-1 and J is TRBJ1-2, with D unclear. CDR1 and CDR2 from the germline V gene are SGHRS and YFSETQ. The length of the CDR3 is 11 residues. The ends were cut back, 9 bases at V and 4 bases at J, with 10 bases in the middle.